The clone carrying this TCR beta chain came up once. Its antigen is currently unknown. Per germline, CDR1 SGHVS and CDR2 FNYEAQ. The CDR3 has 12 residues. The V end lost 2 bases, the J end lost 6 bases, and 7 bases lay between the germline ends. The data were obtained in a study of T cell repertoires in cytomegalovirus infection. Looking at the study overall: CMV epitopes used comprised recently identified HLA-C-restricted ones and well-studied HLA-B-restricted ones. It was the public TCR beta signatures that indicated both CMV infection and matching HLA type.

TCRdb reprocessed the reads with MiXCR, giving one entry per CDR3 protein. The sample yields about 830,000 distinct CDR3 sequences, around a third seen once. The study's findings and limits: The ex vivo response was dominated by HLA-C-restricted CMV-specific TCR beta clonotypes. The cumulative frequency of public TCR beta families distinguished individuals who carried CMV together with the relevant HLA.

The sequences come from cultured CD8+ T cells from PBMCs, collected from culture after CMV antigen stimulation. The chain joins TRBV7-6 to TRBJ1-1; D call uncertain. This TCR was recovered from a human donor in good health (CMV status not recorded). Some clones in this sample may be carry-over from other donors' samples. Here the CDR3 reads CASSLTDAEAFF. In DNA, the CDR3 is TGTGCCAGCAGCTTAACCGATGCTGAAGCTTTCTTT.